The T cell receptor (beta chain) under discussion was sequenced for a study of beta chain features in type 1 diabetes. Study-wide background: Healthy donors, compared against patients, showed similar age, gender and cell yields.

CDR3 length equals 14 residues. Germline CDR1 reads SGHVS; CDR2 reads FQNEAQ. V lost 5 bases, J lost 4 bases, and 15 bases lay in between. All of the isolated RNA was reverse transcribed, so expressed TCRB transcripts were sequenced. Data came from immunoSEQ multiplex PCR; TCRdb stores just in-frame clones and leaves some out. The table includes roughly 610,000 clones, around 16% detected once. Study-level findings and limits: For patients, the naive, central memory and Treg TCRB repertoires appeared more alike than for healthy donors.

Comment on this clone: The antigen remains undetermined.

Based on CD45RO/CCR7/CD25/CD127/CD95/CD27, CD4+ regulatory, stem cell-like memory, naive and central memory cells were sorted. This chain links TRBV7-8 with TRBJ2-7; possibly TRBD1 for D (6 bases). The specimen sequenced was naive CD4+ T cells from blood. This sequence originates from a man between 18 and 29 years old in good health. The CDR3 region is CASSHAVGGYEQYF. CDR3 sequence (DNA): TGTGCCAGCAGCCACGCAGTAGGGGGTTACGAGCAGTACTTC. Combining the CDR3 with reference TRBV7-8 and TRBJ2-7 gives the whole variable domain GAGVSQSPRYKVAKRGQDVALRCDPISGHVSLFWYQQALGQGPEFLTYFQNEAQLDKSGLPSDRFFAERPEGSVSTLKIQRTQQEDSAVYLCASSHAVGGYEQYFGPGTRLTVT.